Listed here are 28 T cell receptor beta chains from one sample, sequenced in a study of T cells in Graves' hyperthyroidism and ophthalmopathy. It was RNA transcripts that yielded the amplified TCR beta CDR3 regions. The primer set for the first-round RT-PCR of the TCR CDR3 was HTBI. TCRdb independently ran MiXCR on the multiplex PCR reads; one entry per CDR3 protein. The table includes 610,000 or so distinct CDR3 sequences, 35% to 55% detected once. Sequencing was carried out using peripheral blood or thyroid tissue (not recorded which). The source is a woman between 18 and 29 years old with Graves' hyperthyroidism.

This clonotype has a count of ten or more. This sequence joins TRBV18 and TRBJ2-5, with TRBD2 matching 7 bases. In germline, CDR1 is KGHSH, CDR2 LQKENI. This CDR3 has 14 residues. V lost 6 bases to trimming and J lost 3 bases; unmatched junction nucleotides: 7. The DNA of the CDR3 is TGTGCCAGCTCCCAGACTAGCCGTGAAGAGACCCAGTACTTC. It yields the protein CASSQTSREETQYF.

This clonotype was picked up many times. V gene TRBV7-9 combines with J gene TRBJ2-2, with 8 bases aligning to TRBD1. Unmatched junction bases numbered 10, after V lost 4 bases and J lost 6 bases. Germline CDR1 SEHNR, CDR2 FQNEAQ (reference sequence). This CDR3 contains 16 residues. CDR3 in DNA: TGTGCCAGCAGCTACGACAGGGGCGTGAGTCCCGGGGAGCTGTTTTTT. It is translated as CASSYDRGVSPGELFF.

Details on this clonotype: The CDR3 does not end in the conserved phenylalanine or tryptophan, so this is likely a read error. This rearrangement joins TRBV7-2 to TRBJ1-1; no reliable D call. This CDR3 comprises 14 residues. Trimming stripped 0 bases from V and 0 bases from J, with 5 bases between. Per the germline V gene, CDR1 is SGHTA and CDR2 is FQGNSA. CDR3 nucleotides: TGTGCCAGCAGCTTAGCAGGGTTGAACACTGAAGCTTTCCTT. This codes for CASSLAGLNTEAFL.

The chain recombines TRBV15 with TRBJ2-7; 9 bases align to TRBD1. J lost 4 bases, V lost 5 bases, and 9 bases had no gene match. The germline gives CDR1 LNHNV, CDR2 YYDKDF (reference sequence). This CDR3 has 15 residues. This chain's CDR3 is CATSLPGQGPYEQYF. CDR3 DNA: TGTGCCACCAGCCTTCCGGGACAGGGACCGTACGAGCAGTACTTC.

J is TRBJ2-5 and V is TRBV11-2; D possibly uses TRBD1 or TRBD2 (5 bases each). From germline, CDR1 is SGHAT and CDR2 FQNNGV. The CDR3 covers 15 residues. V lost 0 bases to trimming and J lost 7 bases, with 15 bases between them. This chain's CDR3 is CASSLDERGRGTQYF. As DNA, the CDR3 is TGTGCCAGCAGCTTAGATGAGAGGGGTCGGGGGACCCAGTACTTC.

This clonotype was detected a few times. V and J are TRBV2 and TRBJ2-3; TRBD1 agrees at 9 bases. J was trimmed by 3 bases and V by 5 bases; bases with no gene match: 6. CDR3 length equals 15 residues. Germline CDR1 and CDR2: SNHLY and FYNNEI. The CDR3 is CASSLGQGWTDTQYF. In DNA form, the CDR3 reads TGTGCCAGCAGTCTAGGACAGGGGTGGACAGATACGCAGTATTTT.

This chain joins TRBV12-3 or TRBV12-4 and TRBJ2-5; 12 nucleotides agree with TRBD2. The CDR3 runs to 17 residues. Losses at the gene ends were 3 bases for V and 5 bases for J; bases not matched to a gene: 10. CDR3 loop: CASSLRLAGGPFETQYF. In nucleotides, the CDR3 is TGTGCCAGCAGTTTGCGGCTAGCGGGAGGGCCTTTTGAGACCCAGTACTTC.

Worth noting for this clonotype: At one of its ends the junction is not consistent with the germline gene, which may arise from a read error. This chain links TRBV29-1 with TRBJ2-5; 13 bases are shared with TRBD2. This CDR3 region has 15 residues. Germline V gene data show CDR1 as SQVTM and CDR2 as ANQGSEA. CDR3 sequence (DNA): TGCAGCGTTGAAGTAGGGACTAGCGGGACCCTATCGGAGTTCTTC. Residues: CSVEVGTSGTLSEFF.

The V gene is TRBV20-1, the J gene TRBJ2-1; 11 bases are shared with TRBD2. V shed 6 bases and J 10 bases; nucleotides not matched to a gene: 8. CDR3 size: 13 residues. Per germline, CDR1 DFQATT and CDR2 SNEGSKA (reference sequence). CDR3 sequence (DNA): TGCAGTGCAACTAGCGGGAGCGTTAGGGAGCAGTTCTTC. Its translation is CSATSGSVREQFF.

The chain has TRBV2 and TRBJ1-1, with a possible D match to TRBD1 (6 bases). The CDR3 runs to 15 residues. CDR1 and CDR2 from the germline V gene are SNHLY and FYNNEI. The germline V and J ends were trimmed by 3 bases and 4 bases, with 15 bases remaining between them. CDR3 amino acids: CASSESGRGSTEAFF. The CDR3 nucleotides are TGTGCCAGCAGTGAGAGTGGCAGGGGCAGCACTGAAGCTTTCTTT.

This clonotype came up a few times. This sequence joins TRBV7-2 and TRBJ2-7, with D perhaps TRBD1 (5 bases). The better agreement between TRBJ2-1 and the DNA end casts doubt on the J call. The CDR3 extends over 17 amino acids. Per the germline V gene, CDR1 is SGHTA and CDR2 is FQGNSA. CDR3 region: CASSLAGRGVRDNEQFF. The CDR3 DNA reads TGTGCCAGCAGCTTAGCAGGTAGGGGTGTACGGGACAATGAGCAGTTCTTC.

V gene TRBV25-1 combines with J gene TRBJ1-2; TRBD1 might be the D (5 bases). The germline CDR1 and CDR2 sequences are MGHDK and SYGVNS. Trimming pared 2 bases from V and 7 bases from J, leaving 14 bases between. This CDR3 region has 14 residues. CDR3 DNA sequence: TGTGCCAGCAGTGAAGTGGGCAGGGACTTTGGCTACACCTTC. Its translation is CASSEVGRDFGYTF.

This clonotype showed up many times. The genes are TRBV7-9 and TRBJ2-7; 7 nucleotides line up with TRBD2. The CDR3 totals 14 residues. With V trimmed by 8 bases and J by 3 bases, 10 bases remained unmatched. Germline CDR1 and CDR2: SEHNR and FQNEAQ (reference sequence). The CDR3 DNA follows: TGTGCCAGCGTTGAGGTTGGCGGGAGCTACGAGCAGTACTTC. As protein: CASVEVGGSYEQYF.

The chain combines TRBV7-9 with TRBJ2-7; 8 bases fit TRBD2. The germline V gene encodes CDR1 SEHNR and CDR2 FQNEAQ (reference sequence). The CDR3 has 14 amino acids. V trimming: 6 bases; J trimming: 7 bases; junction bases outside the gene matches: 11. CDR3 sequence reads: CASSQGVGGGEQYF. The CDR3 coding sequence is TGTGCCAGCAGTCAAGGAGTCGGGGGGGGGGAGCAGTACTTC.

The table lists this clonotype with many counts. CDR3 nucleotides: TGTGCCAGCAGTGAATTCCTGCGGGATCCCTACGAGCAGTACTTC. Protein product: CASSEFLRDPYEQYF. The rearrangement links TRBV25-1 to TRBJ2-7, with D possibly being TRBD2 (6 bases). Germline V gene data show CDR1 as MGHDK and CDR2 as SYGVNS. CDR3 length equals 15 residues. V lost 1 base, J lost 2 bases, and 12 bases lay in between.

Many counts were recorded for this clonotype. This chain joins TRBV19 and TRBJ2-7, with no clear D. V shed 4 bases and J shed 2 bases, with 12 bases lying between them. Germline V gives CDR1 LNHDA, CDR2 SQIVND (reference sequence). The CDR3 is made up of 14 amino acids. The CDR3 here is CASSSEASTYEQYF. The CDR3 region has the DNA TGTGCCAGTAGTAGTGAGGCATCAACCTACGAGCAGTACTTC.

In its sample, this clonotype was seen many times. V is TRBV12-3 or TRBV12-4 and J is TRBJ1-5; a weak D match, TRBD1 (5 bases). The CDR3 is 13 amino acids. V shed 6 bases and J shed 5 bases, with 11 bases lying between them. CDR3 nucleotides: TGTGCCAGCAGCCGGGGCGGACATCAGCCCCAGCATTTT. It is translated as CASSRGGHQPQHF.

Points on this clonotype: Mismatch with germline at one junction end may stem from a read error. V gene TRBV10-3 combines with J gene TRBJ2-2; 13 bases match TRBD2. CDR1 is ENHRY, CDR2 SYGVKD, per germline. The length of the CDR3 is 14 residues. In nucleotides, the CDR3 is TGTGCCATCAGTGAACTAGCGGGGGGGAATGAGCAGTTTTTT. Translated, it gives CAISELAGGNEQFF.

There are many counts of this clonotype. The chain employs TRBV2 and TRBJ2-5; D unclear. The CDR3 length is 12 residues. The V and J ends lost 4 bases and 5 bases respectively, with 8 bases between them. Germline values: CDR1 SNHLY, CDR2 FYNNEI. The CDR3 loop is CASSVWWETQYF. The CDR3 nucleotides are TGTGCCAGCAGTGTGTGGTGGGAGACCCAGTACTTC.

This chain uses TRBV19 with TRBJ2-1, with D possibly being TRBD1 (6 bases). V shed 4 bases and J shed 2 bases, with 9 bases lying between them. Germline V CDR1 and CDR2: LNHDA, SQIVND (reference sequence). This CDR3 spans 14 amino acids. This chain's CDR3 is CASSNGQPYNEQFF. The CDR3 coding sequence is TGTGCCAGTAGTAACGGACAGCCCTACAATGAGCAGTTCTTC.

In its sample, this clonotype was seen many times. The gene calls are TRBV11-2 and TRBJ2-7, with TRBD2 identical over 11 bases. With 0 bases clipped from V and 3 bases from J, the junction kept 4 bases outside the gene matches. CDR1 and CDR2 (germline): SGHAT, FQNNGV. This CDR3 region has 16 residues. The CDR3, as DNA: TGTGCCAGCAGCTTAGAGTACGGGACTAGCGGCTACGAGCAGTACTTC. This translates into CASSLEYGTSGYEQYF.

This clonotype was counted at least ten times. Here the CDR3 DNA reads TGTGCCAGCAGCCTCTCGAAGGGAATCAACTATGGCTACACCTTC. Translation: CASSLSKGINYGYTF. V and J are TRBV9 and TRBJ1-2; D unclear. Germline loops: CDR1 SGDLS, CDR2 YYNGEE. Trimming took off 4 bases at V and 2 bases at J, with 15 bases between the two ends. CDR3 length: 15 amino acids.

The chain joins TRBV14 to TRBJ2-3; no definite D call. From germline, CDR1 is SGHDN and CDR2 FVKESK. The V end was cut by 4 bases, the J end by 0 bases, with 17 bases between. The CDR3 spans 17 residues. This CDR3 reads CASSRDLPVTSTDTQYF. DNA of the CDR3: TGTGCCAGCAGCCGAGACTTACCGGTTACTAGCACAGATACGCAGTATTTT.

With respect to this clonotype: This sequence may be a read error, since a much larger clone differs from it by one base. This chain connects TRBV18 to TRBJ2-5; a weak D match, TRBD2 (5 bases). Germline V CDR1 and CDR2: KGHSH, LQKENI. The V and J ends lost 6 bases and 3 bases respectively, with 14 bases between them. The CDR3 loop spans 14 amino acids. The CDR3: CASSQASREETQYF. In DNA form, the CDR3 reads TGTGCCAGCTCCCAGGCTAGCCGTGAAGAGACCCAGTACTTC.

Note on this clonotype: Germline and junction disagree at one end, which may indicate a read error. This sequence joins TRBV10-2 and TRBJ2-1, with 8 positions matching TRBD1. The V gene's germline CDR1 is WSHSY and CDR2 SAAADI. The CDR3 has 14 residues. The CDR3 sequence: CASSLDRVYSEQFF. The CDR3 DNA reads TGCGCCAGCAGTTTGGACAGGGTCTACAGTGAGCAGTTCTTC.

The genes are TRBV7-3 and TRBJ2-5; unclear D gene. The CDR3 loop spans 14 amino acids. V was trimmed by 8 bases and J by 2 bases, leaving 15 bases between them. Germline CDR1 is SGHTA and CDR2 is FQGTGA. DNA for the CDR3: TGTGCCAGCTCACCACCAACTCCTCAAGAGACCCAGTACTTC. Residues: CASSPPTPQETQYF.

CDR3 in DNA: TGTGCCAGCAGTGCTCCGACTAGCGGGACCCGGGGCGAGCAGTACTTC. Translated: CASSAPTSGTRGEQYF. V gene TRBV25-1 combines with J gene TRBJ2-7, with 11 bases matching TRBD2. V was clipped by 4 bases and J by 6 bases; unmatched bases: 11. Germline CDR1 and CDR2: MGHDK and SYGVNS. There are 16 residues in the CDR3.

As concerns this clonotype: Because it lacks the conserved phenylalanine or tryptophan at the end, this CDR3 is likely a read error. The DNA is left out, because the CDR3 cannot be placed on it with certainty; the CDR3 is given as TCRdb lists it. This chain joins TRBV6-5 and TRBJ1-2; the DNA was not used to check the table's D call, TRBD1. The CDR3 is 11 amino acids in total, end residues counted. The germline gives CDR1 MNHEY, CDR2 SVGAGI. The CDR3 reads CASSNRGANTL.